The sequence of this T cell receptor beta chain was determined in a study of T-cell memory formation after mild COVID-19. At the level of the study: TCR clusters were mostly confined to one donor each.

Study conclusions and caveats: Whether day 37 second-wave clones are SARS-CoV-2-specific was not confirmed.

Germline V gives CDR1 DFQATT, CDR2 SNEGSKA (reference sequence). This CDR3 spans 12 amino acids. V was cut by 7 bases and J by 5 bases, with 14 bases left in between. Details on this clonotype: Its antigen is not identified.

TCR alpha and TCR beta cDNA libraries carrying sample barcodes and UMIs were produced by 5'RACE using constant-segment primers. TCRdb itself ran the 5' RACE reads through MiXCR, one entry per CDR3 protein. The sample records 210,000 or so distinct CDR3 sequences, approximately 16% being singletons. This chain joins TRBV20-1 and TRBJ1-1; perhaps TRBD1 as D (6 bases). The sequenced sample was PBMCs or a T cell subset sorted from them (not recorded which). The clonotype comes from an adult woman who had mild COVID-19 (a few samples of this study predate the infection). Cell type and time point are not known. The CDR3, as DNA: TGCAGTGAACGGGGGCCTGGAACTGAAGCTTTCTTT. Translation: CSERGPGTEAFF.